These 18 T cell receptor beta chains originate from one sample sequenced in a study of blood T cells in healthy people across ages. Using a J-beta primer mix together with a sample-barcoded 5' primer, a second PCR was run for roughly 6 to 12 cycles. One entry per CDR3 protein results from TCRdb running MiXCR on the 5' RACE reads. The repertoire consists of 980,000 or so distinct CDR3 sequences, with under 50% occurring once and the leading ten covering 13%. Sequencing input: blood. The origin of the receptors is a man aged 30 to 45 in good health.

CDR3 nucleotide sequence: TGTGCCAGCAGTTTAGCCGGGACAACGAACTATGGCTACACCTTC. It is translated as CASSLAGTTNYGYTF. This chain connects TRBV27 to TRBJ1-2; tentatively, D is TRBD1 (6 bases). With 2 bases removed from V and 2 bases from J, the gap between germline ends came to 12 bases. The CDR3 covers 15 residues. Germline CDR1 is MNHEY and CDR2 is SMNVEV (reference sequence).

The chain recombines TRBV6-6 with TRBJ1-1; TRBD1 agrees at 9 bases. The CDR3 is 14 residues long. Germline lookup yields CDR1 MNHNY and CDR2 SVGAGI (reference sequence). V lost 6 bases and J lost 5; bases outside the gene matches: 7. This CDR3 is CASRRGQGRTEAFF. Written as DNA, the CDR3 is TGTGCCAGCAGACGCGGACAGGGGCGGACTGAAGCTTTCTTT.

The chain couples TRBV12-3 or TRBV12-4 to TRBJ2-4; 10 bases agree with TRBD2. Losses at the gene ends were 4 bases for V and 2 bases for J; bases not matched to a gene: 5. CDR3 length: 16 residues. CDR3 bases: TGTGCCAGCAGTTCGGCTAGCGGGGGCCCCAAAAACATTCAGTACTTC. Encoded protein: CASSSASGGPKNIQYF.

The chain couples TRBV10-3 to TRBJ1-6; 7 bases are a match to TRBD1. V lost 10 bases, J lost 7 bases, and 7 bases stayed unmatched. CDR1 and CDR2 from the germline V gene are ENHRY and SYGVKD. This CDR3 region has 13 residues. The CDR3 coding sequence is TGTGCCAGCTCCGGGACAGTAAATTCACCCCTCCACTTT. Encoded protein: CASSGTVNSPLHF.

This clonotype was counted between two and nine times. This chain links TRBV6-5 with TRBJ2-3; 7 nucleotides line up with TRBD1. The J segment lost 6 bases and the V segment lost 2 bases, leaving 5 bases of the junction unmatched. Germline CDR1 reads MNHEY; CDR2 reads SVGAGI. This CDR3 has 14 amino acids. This CDR3 is CASSYTGARDTQYF. In nucleotides, the CDR3 is TGTGCCAGCAGTTACACAGGGGCGAGGGATACGCAGTATTTT.

V usage is TRBV10-3 and J usage is TRBJ2-2, with D possibly matching TRBD1 (6 bases). CDR1 is ENHRY and CDR2 is SYGVKD in the germline V gene. The CDR3 has 17 residues. Trimming took 10 bases from V and 5 from J, leaving 26 bases between them. CDR3 DNA sequence: TGTGCCACAAAAAACTCAGGGGTTCGATACCAAACCGGGGAGCTGTTTTTT. This translates into CATKNSGVRYQTGELFF.

J is TRBJ1-1 and V is TRBV4-1, with 10 bases that match TRBD1. The trim removed 2 bases at V and 4 bases at J, leaving 7 bases unmatched. The CDR3 runs 16 residues. Germline CDR1 is MGHRA and CDR2 is YSYEKL. For the CDR3, the DNA is TGCGCCAGCAGCCAATGGGACAGGGGAGACAGCACTGAAGCTTTCTTT. Its translation: CASSQWDRGDSTEAFF.

This clonotype was counted only a few times. The genes are TRBV11-2 and TRBJ2-1; 7 bases line up with TRBD2. Per germline, CDR1 SGHAT and CDR2 FQNNGV. CDR3 length: 16 residues. The ends lost 6 bases at V and 4 bases at J; junction bases unmatched: 12. The CDR3 here is CASSHKRDYTYNEQFF. CDR3 nucleotide sequence: TGTGCCAGCAGTCATAAGCGGGACTATACTTACAATGAGCAGTTCTTC.

The chain uses TRBV20-1 and TRBJ2-2; no reliable D call. The germline V and J ends were trimmed by 5 bases and 5 bases, with 6 bases remaining between them. From germline, CDR1 is DFQATT and CDR2 SNEGSKA (reference sequence). The CDR3 is made up of 11 amino acids. CDR3 loop: CSAHSTGELFF. Here the CDR3 DNA reads TGCAGTGCTCACAGTACCGGGGAGCTGTTTTTT.

The chain is built from TRBV25-1 and TRBJ1-6; D is possibly TRBD1 (5 bases). Germline assignment: CDR1 MGHDK and CDR2 SYGVNS. The CDR3 totals 15 residues. The V gene lost 4 bases and the J gene lost 7 bases, with 14 bases spanning the gap. The CDR3 coding sequence is TGTGCCAGCAGTGGGGGCCATTCTCCCAATTCACCCCTCCACTTT. Protein product: CASSGGHSPNSPLHF.

The chain uses TRBV7-2 and TRBJ2-3; D ambiguous. V was trimmed by 1 base and J by 4 bases, leaving 6 bases between them. The CDR3 contains 13 residues. The germline CDR1 and CDR2 sequences are SGHTA and FQGNSA. DNA of the CDR3: TGTGCCAGCAGCTTAGAGATAGCAGATACGCAGTATTTT. Translation gives CASSLEIADTQYF.

The chain links TRBV10-3 to TRBJ2-1, with a weak D call TRBD2 (7 bases). Trimming cost V 5 bases and J 2 bases, with 13 bases left between them. Germline V gene sequence: CDR1 ENHRY, CDR2 SYGVKD. CDR3 size: 15 residues. This CDR3 reads CAISIQGGAYNEQFF. CDR3 DNA: TGTGCCATCAGTATACAGGGAGGGGCCTACAATGAGCAGTTCTTC.

The chain recombines TRBV7-2 with TRBJ2-7; D call uncertain. The germline gives CDR1 SGHTA, CDR2 FQGNSA. The CDR3 has 12 amino acids. V lost 2 bases to trimming and J lost 10 bases, with 12 bases between them. CDR3 in amino acids: CASSLLGFNQYF. The DNA of the CDR3 is TGTGCCAGCAGCTTACTCGGATTCAACCAGTACTTC.

The sample holds a few counts of this clonotype. The chain links TRBV6-1 to TRBJ2-1; D unresolved. The germline V and J ends were trimmed by 8 bases and 8 bases, with 16 bases remaining between them. In germline, CDR1 is MNHNS, CDR2 SASEGT. CDR3 length: 13 amino acids. The CDR3 DNA is TGTGCCAGCGCTCCCCCCGGGTGGGATGAGCAGTTCTTC. Protein: CASAPPGWDEQFF.

This clonotype occurred a few times. The chain employs TRBV24-1 and TRBJ2-1; TRBD1 matches at 10 bases. Germline V gene sequence: CDR1 KGHDR, CDR2 SFDVKD. The CDR3 is made up of 16 amino acids. J lost 7 bases, V lost 4 bases, and 9 bases had no gene match. The CDR3 here is CATSELTGGKGNEQFF. The CDR3 DNA follows: TGTGCCACCAGTGAGCTGACAGGGGGCAAGGGAAATGAGCAGTTCTTC.

This clonotype was detected only a few times. The rearrangement links TRBV5-6 to TRBJ1-5; D gene unclear. The germline gives CDR1 SGHDT, CDR2 YYEEEE. The V and J ends lost 1 base and 3 bases respectively, with 8 bases between them. The CDR3 length is 14 residues. The DNA for the CDR3 is TGTGCCAGCAGCTTGAGAGCTATCAATCAGCCCCAGCATTTT. Its translation: CASSLRAINQPQHF. The complete variable domain, with remaining parts taken from reference TRBV5-6 and TRBJ1-5, reads DAGVTQSPTHLIKTRGQQVTLRCSPKSGHDTVSWYQQALGQGPQFIFQYYEEEERQRGNFPDRFSGHQFPNYSSELNVNALLLGDSALYLCASSLRAINQPQHFGDGTRLSIL.

This CDR3 is CATGGGTWNDYEQYF. The CDR3 DNA reads as TGTGCCACGGGGGGTGGAACCTGGAACGACTACGAGCAGTACTTC. The genes are TRBV10-3 and TRBJ2-5, with 7 bases that match TRBD2. With the DNA end fitting TRBJ2-7 better, the J assignment may be wrong. The CDR3 is made up of 15 amino acids. The germline CDR1 and CDR2 sequences are ENHRY and SYGVKD.

This clonotype was counted between two and nine times. The chain combines TRBV4-3 with TRBJ2-3; the D gene could be TRBD1 or TRBD2 (6 bases each). V lost 0 bases, J lost 0 bases, and 19 bases lay in between. Per the germline V gene, CDR1 is LGHNA and CDR2 is YSLEER. CDR3 size: 19 residues. The CDR3 sequence: CASSQDPTPGATSTDTQYF. DNA for the CDR3: TGCGCCAGCAGCCAAGATCCTACGCCGGGGGCGACTAGCACAGATACGCAGTATTTT.